This T cell receptor beta chain was identified in a study of CD8+ T cells in alopecia areata. Study overall: Treated patients took oral tofacitinib at 5 to 10 mg twice daily.

Treatment here: oral pan-JAK inhibitor, 5-10 mg twice daily. Whole-study results and caveats: Many expanded lesional clones stayed in scalp and blood while on tofacitinib.

Reverse transcribed after extraction, RNA yielded cDNA as the sequencing template. TCRdb's copy holds only in-frame clones and misses some; the assay was immunoSEQ multiplex PCR. The data hold about 210,000 clones, with 64% observed a single time. In regard to this clone: Antigen unknown.

CDR1 and CDR2 from the germline V gene are SGHTA and FQGTGA. With 5 bases clipped from V and 0 bases from J, the junction kept 5 bases outside the gene matches. This CDR3 has 15 amino acids. The chain recombines TRBV7-3 with TRBJ2-7, with 9 positions matching TRBD2. The sequencing used CD4+ T cells sorted from blood, collected at week 4, from a patient treated with tofacitinib. The TCR sequence derives from a human donor with alopecia areata. The CDR3 bases are TGTGCCAGCAGCGCCAGCGGGGGGAGCTCCTACGAGCAGTACTTC. This sequence encodes CASSASGGSSYEQYF. The entire variable domain, with the rest obtained from reference TRBV7-3 and TRBJ2-7, is as follows: GAGVSQTPSNKVTEKGKYVELRCDPISGHTALYWYRQSLGQGPEFLIYFQGTGAADDSGLPNDRFFAVRPEGSVSTLKIQRTERGDSAVYLCASSASGGSSYEQYFGPGTRLTVT.